These 21 T cell receptor beta chains came from one sample sequenced in a study of T cell changes during pregnancy in multiple sclerosis. Assay: immunoSEQ multiplex PCR; the TCRdb copy retains only in-frame clones and omits some. The profile shows approximately 48,000 clones, approximately 92% of them singletons. The sample in question was CD8+ T cells from peripheral blood mononuclear cells, obtained after pregnancy. The source is a female donor with multiple sclerosis, enrolled in a pregnancy study.

The chain uses TRBV6-5 and TRBJ2-7; 8 bases map to TRBD1. J was trimmed by 2 bases and V by 0 bases; bases with no gene match: 3. The CDR3 sequence is 15 residues long. Germline CDR1 MNHEY, CDR2 SVGAGI. The chain's CDR3 is CASSYSEDRAYEQYF. CDR3 sequence (DNA): TGTGCCAGCAGTTACTCTGAGGACAGGGCCTACGAGCAGTACTTC.

This sequence joins TRBV12-5 and TRBJ1-2; D unclear. CDR1 is LGHNT, CDR2 FRNRAP, per germline. The CDR3 extends over 14 amino acids. V lost 1 base, J lost 3 bases, and 9 bases lay in between. The CDR3 is CASGLGGQHYGYTF. The CDR3 nucleotides read TGTGCTAGTGGTTTGGGTGGGCAGCACTATGGCTACACCTTC.

The V gene is TRBV5-8, the J gene TRBJ1-4; D is unclear. The V end lost 0 bases, the J end lost 0 bases, and 6 bases lay between the germline ends. The germline V gene encodes CDR1 SGHTS and CDR2 YDEGEE. This CDR3 is built from 15 residues. The CDR3 region has the DNA TGTGCCAGCAGCTTGGGGCTTTCAACTAATGAAAAACTGTTTTTT. Encoded protein: CASSLGLSTNEKLFF. The full variable domain, its missing parts supplied by reference TRBV5-8 and TRBJ1-4, is EAGVTQSPTHLIKTRGQQATLRCSPISGHTSVYWYQQALGLGLQFLLWYDEGEERNRGNFPPRFSGRQFPNYSSELNVNALELEDSALYLCASSLGLSTNEKLFFGSGTQLSVL.

This rearrangement joins TRBV29-1 to TRBJ1-1, with D perhaps matching TRBD1 (6 bases). Germline values: CDR1 SQVTM, CDR2 ANQGSEA. V gave up 8 bases and J gave up 5 bases, with 18 bases separating them. The CDR3 loop spans 13 amino acids. CDR3 sequence reads: CSPRRGVRTEAFF. CDR3 bases: TGCAGCCCCCGCAGGGGTGTGAGGACTGAAGCTTTCTTT.

This clone has a single count. V usage is TRBV27 and J usage is TRBJ1-5; no firm D call. Germline values: CDR1 MNHEY, CDR2 SMNVEV (reference sequence). With 3 bases removed from V and 7 bases from J, the gap between germline ends came to 10 bases. The CDR3 covers 13 residues. CDR3 bases: TGTGCCAGCAGTTTTAGTTTCTGGCAGCCCCAGCATTTT. The encoded protein is CASSFSFWQPQHF.

J is TRBJ1-2 and V is TRBV30; unclear D gene. Trimming removed 5 bases from V and 4 bases from J, with 5 bases in between. CDR1 and CDR2 (germline): GTSNPN, SVGIG (reference sequence). The CDR3 is made up of 10 amino acids. This chain's CDR3 is CAWGSYGYTF. CDR3 bases: TGTGCCTGGGGGAGCTATGGCTACACCTTC.

V gene TRBV13 combines with J gene TRBJ2-2; TRBD1 matches 7 bases. The CDR3 covers 15 residues. In germline, CDR1 is PRHDT, CDR2 FYEKMQ (reference sequence). V lost 4 bases and J lost 2; bases outside the gene matches: 4. CDR3 loop: CASSYNRGNTGELFF. The CDR3 bases are TGTGCCAGCAGCTATAACAGGGGAAACACCGGGGAGCTGTTTTTT.

The chain employs TRBV27 and TRBJ1-3, with no clear D. This CDR3 comprises 14 residues. The V end was cut by 6 bases, the J end by 0 bases, with 9 bases between. Per germline, CDR1 MNHEY and CDR2 SMNVEV (reference sequence). This CDR3 reads CASRSTYSGNTIYF. DNA for the CDR3: TGTGCCAGCAGATCCACTTACTCTGGAAACACCATATATTTT.

The CDR3, as DNA: TGTGCCAGTAGTATGGGACTTTTCGAAAAACTGTTTTTT. It encodes CASSMGLFEKLFF. The J gene is TRBJ1-4, the V gene TRBV19; TRBD1 is a possible D gene (5 bases). CDR3 length: 13 amino acids. Germline V gives CDR1 LNHDA, CDR2 SQIVND (reference sequence). V shed 3 bases and J shed 8 bases, with 10 bases lying between them.

This chain uses TRBV5-6 with TRBJ2-7; 8 nucleotides agree with TRBD2. This CDR3 contains 14 residues. The germline V gene has CDR1 SGHDT and CDR2 YYEEEE. With V trimmed by 3 bases and J by 3 bases, 5 bases remained unmatched. CDR3 amino acids: CASSSGAGVYEQYF. DNA for the CDR3: TGTGCCAGCAGCTCGGGAGCGGGGGTCTACGAGCAGTACTTC.

CDR3 loop: CASSLGQGANIQYF. The CDR3 DNA reads TGTGCCAGCAGTCTCGGACAGGGGGCAAACATTCAGTACTTC. The rearrangement links TRBV6-5 to TRBJ2-4; the match to TRBD1 covers 11 bases. V lost 5 bases and J lost 6; bases outside the gene matches: 3. CDR3 size: 14 residues. CDR1 and CDR2 from the germline V gene are MNHEY and SVGAGI.

This rearrangement joins TRBV4-1 to TRBJ2-1; D call uncertain. CDR1 is MGHRA, CDR2 YSYEKL, per germline. Trimming took off 1 base at V and 7 bases at J, with 2 bases between the two ends. The CDR3 loop spans 11 amino acids. This CDR3 reads CASSQANEQFF. CDR3 bases: TGCGCCAGCAGCCAAGCGAATGAGCAGTTCTTC.

The chain recombines TRBV6-5 with TRBJ1-2; D unclear. CDR1 is MNHEY and CDR2 is SVGAGI in the germline V gene. The V and J ends lost 7 bases and 6 bases respectively, with 15 bases between them. CDR3 length: 13 amino acids. The CDR3 spells CASTRIGRDGYTF. DNA of the CDR3: TGTGCCAGCACCCGCATTGGGCGGGATGGCTACACCTTC.

This sequence joins TRBV27 and TRBJ1-5, with 7 bases matching TRBD1. Germline loops: CDR1 MNHEY, CDR2 SMNVEV (reference sequence). V lost 6 bases and J lost 3; bases outside the gene matches: 8. CDR3 size: 15 residues. The CDR3 nucleotides are TGTGCCAGCAGGCCTGAGACAGGGTCCAATCAGCCCCAGCATTTT. Amino acids: CASRPETGSNQPQHF.

J is TRBJ2-5 and V is TRBV11-2, with 8 bases aligning to TRBD2. This CDR3 comprises 15 residues. J lost 1 base, V lost 5 bases, and 6 bases had no gene match. Germline CDR1 reads SGHAT; CDR2 reads FQNNGV. CDR3 coding DNA: TGTGCCAGCAGCCGTCCCGGGAGGGCCCAAGAGACCCAGTACTTC. This codes for CASSRPGRAQETQYF.

This clone was seen once. The rearrangement uses TRBV4-2 and TRBJ2-7, with 8 bases fitting TRBD2. Germline V gives CDR1 LGHNA, CDR2 YNFKEQ. V shed 0 bases and J 3 bases; nucleotides not matched to a gene: 10. This CDR3 has 17 residues. In DNA, the CDR3 is TGTGCCAGCAGCCAAGATCCGGCGGGGGGATTTGGCTACGAGCAGTACTTC. It specifies CASSQDPAGGFGYEQYF.

This clone has just one count. The rearrangement joins TRBV19 to TRBJ2-3; perhaps TRBD2 as D (5 bases). The CDR3 length is 15 residues. V gave up 3 bases and J gave up 3 bases, with 13 bases separating them. Germline values: CDR1 LNHDA, CDR2 SQIVND (reference sequence). The CDR3 is CASSMGVIGTDTQYF. CDR3 nucleotides: TGTGCCAGTAGTATGGGAGTAATCGGGACAGATACGCAGTATTTT.

The V gene is TRBV30, the J gene TRBJ1-2; weak D call: TRBD1 (6 bases). The V gene lost 0 bases and the J gene lost 2 bases, with 13 bases spanning the gap. The CDR3 spans 15 residues. CDR1 and CDR2 from the germline V gene are GTSNPN and SVGIG (reference sequence). The CDR3 coding sequence is TGTGCCTGGAGTGTACCAAACCAGGGGAACTATGGCTACACCTTC. It yields the protein CAWSVPNQGNYGYTF.

The chain joins TRBV6-6 to TRBJ2-1; no clear D. The V end lost 0 bases, the J end lost 0 bases, and 9 bases lay between the germline ends. The germline CDR1 and CDR2 sequences are MNHNY and SVGAGI (reference sequence). There are 16 residues in the CDR3. This chain's CDR3 is CASSYSFESSYNEQFF. As DNA, the CDR3 is TGTGCCAGCAGTTACTCATTTGAGAGCTCCTACAATGAGCAGTTCTTC.

The chain is built from TRBV30 and TRBJ1-2; D uncertain. With 5 bases removed from V and 7 bases from J, the gap between germline ends came to 11 bases. The CDR3 is 11 amino acids. Germline lookup yields CDR1 GTSNPN and CDR2 SVGIG (reference sequence). CDR3 residues: CAWDPGGGYTF. The CDR3 nucleotides are TGTGCCTGGGACCCGGGTGGTGGCTACACCTTC. Full variable domain (remainder filled in from reference TRBV30 and TRBJ1-2): SQTIHQWPATLVQPVGSPLSLECTVEGTSNPNLYWYRQAAGRGLQLLFYSVGIGQISSEVPQNLSASRPQDRQFILSSKKLLLSDSGFYLCAWDPGGGYTFGSGTRLTVV.

This chain joins TRBV28 and TRBJ2-7, with D tentatively TRBD2 (6 bases). CDR3 length equals 14 residues. CDR1 and CDR2 (germline): MDHEN, SYDVKM. Trimming took 5 bases from V and 5 from J, leaving 16 bases between them. This CDR3 reads CASSLYPGVDEQYF. The CDR3 region has the DNA TGTGCCAGCAGTCTATATCCGGGGGTGGACGAGCAGTACTTC.